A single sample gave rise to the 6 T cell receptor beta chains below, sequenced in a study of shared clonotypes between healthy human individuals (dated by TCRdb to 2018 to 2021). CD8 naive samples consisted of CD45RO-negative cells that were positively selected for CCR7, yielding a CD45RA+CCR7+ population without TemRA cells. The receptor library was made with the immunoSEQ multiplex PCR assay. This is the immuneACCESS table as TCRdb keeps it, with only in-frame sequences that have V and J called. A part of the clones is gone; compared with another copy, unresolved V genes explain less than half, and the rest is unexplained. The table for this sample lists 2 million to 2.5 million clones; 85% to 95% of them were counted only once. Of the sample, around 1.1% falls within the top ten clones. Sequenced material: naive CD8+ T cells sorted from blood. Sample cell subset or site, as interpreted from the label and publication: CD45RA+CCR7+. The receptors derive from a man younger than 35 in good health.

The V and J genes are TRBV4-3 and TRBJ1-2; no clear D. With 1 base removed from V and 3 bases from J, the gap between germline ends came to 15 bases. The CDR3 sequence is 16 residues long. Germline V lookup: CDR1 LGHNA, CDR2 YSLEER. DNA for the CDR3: TGCGCCAGCAGCCAAGGGATAACGAACAGTTACTATGGCTACACCTTC. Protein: CASSQGITNSYYGYTF.

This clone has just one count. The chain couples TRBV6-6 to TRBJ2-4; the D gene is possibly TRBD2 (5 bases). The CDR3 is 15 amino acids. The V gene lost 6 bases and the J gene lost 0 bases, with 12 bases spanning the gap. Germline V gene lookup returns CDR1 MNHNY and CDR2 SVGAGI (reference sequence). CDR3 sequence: CASSLTGIAKNIQYF. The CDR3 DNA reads TGTGCCAGCAGCTTAACGGGAATAGCCAAAAACATTCAGTACTTC.

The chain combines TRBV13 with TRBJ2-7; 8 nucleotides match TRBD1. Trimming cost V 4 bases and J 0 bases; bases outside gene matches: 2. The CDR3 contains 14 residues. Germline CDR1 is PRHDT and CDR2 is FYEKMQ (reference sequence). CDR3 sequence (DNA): TGTGCCAGCAGCTCAGGGGGCGCCTCCTACGAGCAGTACTTC. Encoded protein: CASSSGGASYEQYF.

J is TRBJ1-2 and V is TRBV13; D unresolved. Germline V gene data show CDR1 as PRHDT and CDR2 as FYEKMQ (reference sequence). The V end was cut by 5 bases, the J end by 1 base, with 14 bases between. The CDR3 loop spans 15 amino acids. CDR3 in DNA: TGTGCCAGCAGCCGCTCGGACTTGGATAACTATGGCTACACCTTC. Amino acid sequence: CASSRSDLDNYGYTF.

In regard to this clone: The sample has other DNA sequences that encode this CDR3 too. CDR3 bases: TGTGCCAGTAGCTCCCGAACTAGCGGGACTTACGAGCAGTACTTC. It is translated as CASSSRTSGTYEQYF. This chain connects TRBV19 to TRBJ2-7; TRBD2 matches 10 bases. Germline lookup yields CDR1 LNHDA and CDR2 SQIVND (reference sequence). Germline trimming cut 6 bases from V and 4 bases from J; bases unmatched to any gene: 9. The CDR3 runs to 15 residues.

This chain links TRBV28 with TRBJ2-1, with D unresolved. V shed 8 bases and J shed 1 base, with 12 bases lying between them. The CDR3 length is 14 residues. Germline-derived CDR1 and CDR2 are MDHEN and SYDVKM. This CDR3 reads CASFDLGSYNEQFF. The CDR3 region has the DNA TGTGCCAGCTTCGATCTGGGGTCCTACAATGAGCAGTTCTTC.